This TCR beta chain originates from a study of blood T cells in healthy people across ages. Using a J-beta primer mix together with a sample-barcoded 5' primer, a second PCR was run for about 6 to 11 cycles. TCRdb re-derived calls from the 5' RACE reads in MiXCR, one entry per CDR3 protein. The sample shows more than 550,000 distinct CDR3 sequences, approximately 22% of them seen only once. The V gene end was trimmed by 4 bases and the J gene end by 3 bases; junction bases not matched to a gene: 6. Germline CDR1 is SGHTA and CDR2 is FQGTGA. There are 15 residues in the CDR3. Overall study findings and caveats: There was a strong correlation between TCR beta diversity and naive T cell percentage.

As for this clonotype: Its antigen remains unknown.

The chain has TRBV7-3 and TRBJ2-1, with TRBD2 matching over 7 bases. The material sequenced was blood. The receptor's source is a man between 65 and 80 years old in good health. CDR3: CASSSVGLSYNEQFF. The CDR3 bases are TGTGCCAGCAGCTCCGTGGGACTAAGCTACAATGAGCAGTTCTTC.